What follows is one TCR beta chain and its context. Its recognized antigen is unknown. Per-base qualities were not stored, and no clone one base away is much larger. The CDR3 regions of human TCRbeta chains were analyzed by immunosequencing. The original methods were these. Repertoire TCRs were matched against a reference library of SARS-CoV-2-specific TCRs generated with the MIRA antigen-specificity platform. Breadth meant the fraction of unique TCRs that were SARS-CoV-2-associated, whereas depth meant the fraction of total T cells that were SARS-CoV-2-associated. Using the MIRA data, each spike-specific TCR was assigned both to the spike region to which the TCR was reactive and to a CD4 or CD8 class. Log10-transformed breadth and depth values were compared by one-way ANOVA with Sidak's multiple comparisons tests. This immuneACCESS table, as held by TCRdb, lists in-frame sequences with V and J called but not all clones. Of the missing ones, under half trace to an unresolved V gene in checked studies; the others have no known cause. That table gives V, J and clone size, and the DNA gave D and trimming. The sample data list around 130,000 clones, and roughly 92% of these were observed just once. Together, the top ten hold over 1.5% of the sample.

The sample originates from a study of T cell responses to AZD1222 COVID-19 vaccine listed by TCRdb under 2021. About the study as a whole: AZD1222 recipients whose second dose came at about 4 weeks and those whose second dose came at about 12 weeks were combined into one group, since spike-specific TCR depth and breadth did not differ between the two schedules. Enrollment into the trials was organized by age into subgroups of 18-55, 56-69 and 70-plus years, and those subgroups contained about 160, 30 and 59 TCR-sequenced participants, respectively. A total of 233 trial participants underwent TCR sequencing, of whom about 200 received two doses of AZD1222 and around 25 received two doses of the MenACWY control vaccine. Broader findings and caveats from the paper: In the small 56-69-year group, the increase in depth fell short of significance, most likely because of low power. A significant rise in spike-specific TCR breadth and depth was observed after two AZD1222 doses relative to day 0 and relative to MenACWY recipients. The vaccine-associated CD4 TCRs covered the entire spike protein, and the dominant responses fell in regions 160-218 and 743-854. Epitopes outside the regions mutated in the B.1.351 and B.1.1.7 variants were reportedly recognized by nearly half of the unique spike-specific TCRs. Because no samples from the day 14 peak response were available, repertoires could be characterized only after the peak T cell response. Conclusions about previously exposed vaccinees were limited because only a handful of AZD1222 recipients were SARS-CoV-2 seropositive at baseline. Most participants were white British and females outnumbered males, and the authors suggested that clonal diversity may have been underestimated.

Measured from the cysteine to the phenylalanine, the CDR3 is 15 residues long. Just CDR3 DNA is preserved here, 45 bases in frame from base 1. Per the germline V gene (reference sequence), LNHDA is the CDR1 and SQIVND is the CDR2. The junction shows trimming of 5 bases on V and 0 bases on J, plus 11 bases between the germline ends. Read against the paper, the sample's time point label means: baseline before first vaccination. Vaccinee samples came from UK trials COV001 and COV002, including a single-blind randomized controlled phase 2/3 trial of AZD1222 (ChAdOx1 nCoV-19) in healthy adults. Trial participant PBMC samples were collected at day 0 and day 28 after the second dose for TCRbeta chain sequencing.

The material was peripheral blood, obtained on day 0 of AZD1222 vaccination. This receptor chain uses TRBV19 and TRBJ1-3, with the D gene not confidently named. The TCR sequence derives from an adult in good health. The CDR3 corresponds to CASSDGRNSGNTIYF. The DNA reads as follows: TGTGCCAGTAGTGATGGAAGGAACTCTGGAAACACCATATATTTT.